This is a list of T cell receptor beta chains from one sample in a study of blood T cell repertoires in COVID-19. The assay was immunoSEQ multiplex PCR, and TCRdb's table has in-frame clones only and misses some. The sample shows around 70,000 clones, 80% of them seen only once. Sample: peripheral blood. The receptor set was obtained from a man aged 50 to 59 with COVID-19, enrolled during active disease. Both conserved end residues are part of each CDR3. Fields, in order: CDR3 protein, CDR3 DNA, J gene, CDR3 length, D gene, clone size, V gene. A D gene is named only where the DNA matches it firmly. Expanded clones get a size class; other rows say once, few or many, or leave the size out.

CASGPSGSYEQYF | TGTGCCAGCGGTCCTAGCGGTTCCTACGAGCAGTACTTC | TRBJ2-7 | 13 | TRBD2 | - | TRBV27
CASGELTGMNTEAFF | TGTGCCAGCGGCGAACTGACGGGGATGAACACTGAAGCTTTCTTT | TRBJ1-1 | 15 | - | - | TRBV28
CASGDRSTDTQYF | TGTGCCAGCGGGGACAGAAGCACAGATACGCAGTATTTT | TRBJ2-3 | 13 | TRBD1 | - | TRBV28
CASSSVGGVGWNSYEQYF | TGTGCCAGCAGTTCCGTAGGGGGAGTAGGGTGGAATTCCTACGAGCAGTACTTC | TRBJ2-7 | 18 | - | few | TRBV27
CASSPRSGRHNEQFF | TGTGCCAGTAGTCCTCGTAGCGGGAGGCACAATGAGCAGTTCTTC | TRBJ2-1 | 15 | TRBD2 | - | TRBV19
CASSPNSGRAVNEQFF | TGTGCCAGCTCACCTAACAGCGGGAGAGCGGTAAATGAGCAGTTCTTC | TRBJ2-1 | 16 | TRBD2 | - | TRBV18
CATSDPGQGATDTQYF | TGTGCCACCAGTGATCCGGGACAGGGGGCAACAGATACGCAGTATTTT | TRBJ2-3 | 16 | TRBD1 | - | TRBV24-1
CASSQDGLAGHNEQFF | TGCGCCAGCAGCCAAGATGGACTAGCGGGGCACAATGAGCAGTTCTTC | TRBJ2-1 | 16 | TRBD2 | - | TRBV4-3
CAWGQGNNQPQHF | TGTGCCTGGGGACAGGGCAACAATCAGCCCCAGCATTTT | TRBJ1-5 | 13 | TRBD1 | - | TRBV30
CASSPGAGVRETQYF | TGTGCCAGCTCGCCTGGGGCGGGAGTTCGGGAGACCCAGTACTTC | TRBJ2-5 | 15 | TRBD2 | few | TRBV18
CSVGKGGNTEAFF | TGCAGCGTTGGTAAGGGGGGGAATACTGAAGCTTTCTTT | TRBJ1-1 | 13 | - | - | TRBV29-1
CASSEALQETQYF | TGTGCCAGCAGTGAGGCCCTGCAAGAGACCCAGTACTTC | TRBJ2-5 | 13 | - | - | TRBV6-1
CASSVVSSGRDEQFF | TGTGCCAGCAGCGTAGTGTCTAGCGGGAGGGATGAGCAGTTCTTC | TRBJ2-1 | 15 | TRBD2 | - | TRBV9
CAWTRGQPLRNSPLHF | TGTGCCTGGACGCGAGGACAGCCTTTAAGAAATTCACCCCTCCACTTT | TRBJ1-6 | 16 | - | - | TRBV30
CASSALLAGAQETQYF | TGTGCCAGCAGCGCGCTACTAGCGGGGGCACAAGAGACCCAGTACTTC | TRBJ2-5 | 16 | TRBD2 | - | TRBV9
CSVVQVSRLAKNIQYF | TGCAGCGTCGTTCAGGTCAGCCGATTAGCCAAAAACATTCAGTACTTC | TRBJ2-4 | 16 | - | - | TRBV29-1
CASSLRLAGGLKYF | TGTGCCAGCAGCTTAAGACTAGCGGGAGGTCTTAAGTACTTC | TRBJ2-7 | 14 | TRBD2 | few | TRBV7-3
CASKDGNRANTEAFF | TGTGCCAGCAAGGATGGGAACAGGGCGAACACTGAAGCTTTCTTT | TRBJ1-1 | 15 | - | - | TRBV19
CASSQNNPGQGANEAFF | TGTGCCAGCAGCCAAAATAATCCGGGACAGGGGGCGAATGAAGCTTTCTTT | TRBJ1-1 | 17 | TRBD1 | - | TRBV5-5
CASSEASPTVQETQYF | TGTGCCAGCAGTGAAGCATCCCCGACAGTTCAAGAGACCCAGTACTTC | TRBJ2-5 | 16 | - | - | TRBV6-1
CASSSRLANLQRETQYF | TGCGCCAGCAGCTCCCGACTAGCGAATCTCCAAAGAGAGACCCAGTACTTC | TRBJ2-5 | 17 | TRBD2 | - | TRBV5-1
CASSNTASGRNEQFF | TGTGCCAGTAGTAATACGGCTAGCGGGAGGAATGAGCAGTTCTTC | TRBJ2-1 | 15 | TRBD2 | - | TRBV19
CASSPGTGATEAFF | TGTGCCAGCAGTCCAGGGACAGGGGCCACTGAAGCTTTCTTT | TRBJ1-1 | 14 | TRBD1 | - | TRBV27
CASSSKQGAGYEQYF | TGTGCCAGCAGCTCGAAACAGGGGGCGGGCTACGAGCAGTACTTC | TRBJ2-7 | 15 | TRBD1 | - | TRBV7-6
CASSLTSGRPTGELFF | TGTGCCAGCAGCCTGACTAGCGGGAGGCCCACCGGGGAGCTGTTTTTT | TRBJ2-2 | 16 | TRBD2 | - | TRBV7-8
CAWSGTGPIFSGNTIYF | TGTGCCTGGAGTGGGACAGGCCCGATTTTCTCTGGAAACACCATATATTTT | TRBJ1-3 | 17 | TRBD1 | - | TRBV30
CASSLGGDRGYTF | TGTGCCAGCAGCCTGGGAGGAGATCGGGGCTACACCTTC | TRBJ1-2 | 13 | - | - | TRBV5-4
CASSGGRVMETQYF | TGTGCCAGCAGTGGTGGCAGGGTGATGGAGACCCAGTACTTC | TRBJ2-5 | 14 | - | few | TRBV2
CASSEGGRPYYEQYF | TGTGCCAGCAGTGAAGGGGGCAGGCCTTACTACGAGCAGTACTTC | TRBJ2-7 | 15 | - | - | TRBV6-1
CASSQGVAGGHNEQFF | TGCGCCAGCAGCCAAGGGGTAGCGGGAGGGCACAATGAGCAGTTCTTC | TRBJ2-1 | 16 | TRBD2 | once | TRBV4-1
CASSRQGDRNTEAFF | TGTGCCAGCTCCCGTCAAGGGGACAGGAACACTGAAGCTTTCTTT | TRBJ1-1 | 15 | TRBD1 | few | TRBV18
CASSAVGGRGEQYF | TGTGCCAGCAGCGCCGTAGGCGGGAGGGGCGAGCAGTACTTC | TRBJ2-7 | 14 | TRBD2 | - | TRBV6-5
CASSESDMRQPQHF | TGTGCCAGCAGTGAAAGTGACATGAGACAGCCCCAGCATTTT | TRBJ1-5 | 14 | - | - | TRBV6-1
CASSSQGVRNTEAFF | TGCGCCAGCAGCTCGCAGGGGGTTCGGAACACTGAAGCTTTCTTT | TRBJ1-1 | 15 | TRBD1 | - | TRBV5-1
CASTAYNEQFF | TGTGCCAGCACCGCCTACAATGAGCAGTTCTTC | TRBJ2-1 | 11 | - | - | TRBV28
CATRGIGQTDTQYF | TGTGCCACCAGGGGTATTGGACAGACAGATACGCAGTATTTT | TRBJ2-3 | 14 | - | - | TRBV24-1
CASSLYRVGETQYF | TGTGCCAGCAGCCTTTACAGGGTAGGAGAGACCCAGTACTTC | TRBJ2-5 | 14 | - | - | TRBV5-6
CASSLRGQGYTGELFF | TGTGCCAGCAGCTTACGGGGACAGGGCTACACCGGGGAGCTGTTTTTT | TRBJ2-2 | 16 | TRBD1 | few | TRBV5-4
CASSLSPTGVAYEQYF | TGTGCCAGCAGTTTATCTCCGACAGGGGTAGCCTACGAGCAGTACTTC | TRBJ2-7 | 16 | TRBD1 | - | TRBV27
CATSEDGRGTQYF | TGTGCCACCAGTGAAGACGGGCGGGGGACGCAGTATTTT | TRBJ2-3 | 13 | TRBD2 | - | TRBV24-1
CASSSYLLYEQYF | TGTGCCAGCAGCTCCTATCTACTCTACGAGCAGTACTTC | TRBJ2-7 | 13 | - | - | TRBV7-2
CASSLARRGPYEQYF | TGTGCCAGCAGCTTAGCCAGGCGGGGGCCCTACGAGCAGTACTTC | TRBJ2-7 | 15 | - | - | TRBV11-2
CASSQSDSQFF | TGTGCCAGCAGCCAATCGGACAGCCAGTTCTTC | TRBJ2-1 | 11 | - | - | TRBV7-2
CASSLLADNEQFF | TGCGCCAGCAGCTTACTAGCGGACAATGAGCAGTTCTTC | TRBJ2-1 | 13 | TRBD2 | - | TRBV5-1
CASSFLPGQEAYEQYF | TGCGCCAGCAGCTTTCTCCCGGGACAGGAGGCCTACGAGCAGTACTTC | TRBJ2-7 | 16 | TRBD1 | - | TRBV5-1
CASSYSYTGGYTF | TGTGCCAGCAGTTACTCCTACACGGGGGGATACACCTTC | TRBJ1-2 | 13 | - | - | TRBV6-5
CAWSVSTGGNIQYF | TGTGCCTGGAGTGTGTCGACAGGAGGCAACATTCAGTACTTC | TRBJ2-4 | 14 | - | once | TRBV30
CASSQGGIGNEQYF | TGCGCCAGCAGCCAAGGAGGGATCGGTAACGAGCAGTACTTC | TRBJ2-7 | 14 | - | - | TRBV4-1
CASSSDQGGQPQHF | TGTGCCAGCAGCTCCGACCAGGGAGGACAGCCCCAGCATTTT | TRBJ1-5 | 14 | - | - | TRBV5-5
CASSPTRGFNEQFF | TGTGCCAGCAGTCCTACTAGGGGGTTTAATGAGCAGTTCTTC | TRBJ2-1 | 14 | - | - | TRBV28
CSCVAGSSYNEQFF | TGCAGCTGTGTAGCCGGGAGTTCCTACAATGAGCAGTTCTTC | TRBJ2-1 | 14 | - | - | TRBV29-1